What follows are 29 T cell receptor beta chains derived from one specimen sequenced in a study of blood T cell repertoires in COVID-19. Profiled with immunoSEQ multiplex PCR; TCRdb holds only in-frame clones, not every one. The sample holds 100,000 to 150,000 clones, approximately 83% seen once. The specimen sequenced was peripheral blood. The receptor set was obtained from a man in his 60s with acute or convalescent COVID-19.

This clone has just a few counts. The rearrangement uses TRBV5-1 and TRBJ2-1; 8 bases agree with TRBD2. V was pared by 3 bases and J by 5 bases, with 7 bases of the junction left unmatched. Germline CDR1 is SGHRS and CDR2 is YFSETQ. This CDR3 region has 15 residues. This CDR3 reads CASSWTSLGDNEQFF. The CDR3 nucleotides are TGCGCCAGCAGCTGGACTAGCCTCGGAGACAATGAGCAGTTCTTC.

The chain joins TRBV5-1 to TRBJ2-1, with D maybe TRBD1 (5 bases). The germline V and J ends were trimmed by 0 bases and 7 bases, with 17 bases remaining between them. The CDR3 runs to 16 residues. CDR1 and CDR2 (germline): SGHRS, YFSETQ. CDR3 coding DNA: TGCGCCAGCAGCTTGGCCCCTCGCACAGGCACAAATGAGCAGTTCTTC. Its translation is CASSLAPRTGTNEQFF.

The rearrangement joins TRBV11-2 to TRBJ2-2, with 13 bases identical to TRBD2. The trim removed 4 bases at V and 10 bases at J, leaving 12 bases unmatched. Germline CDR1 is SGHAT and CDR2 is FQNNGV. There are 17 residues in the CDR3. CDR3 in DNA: TGTGCCAGCAGCTCAACCCGGACTAGCGGGAGTAGTAAGGAGCTGTTTTTT. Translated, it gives CASSSTRTSGSSKELFF.

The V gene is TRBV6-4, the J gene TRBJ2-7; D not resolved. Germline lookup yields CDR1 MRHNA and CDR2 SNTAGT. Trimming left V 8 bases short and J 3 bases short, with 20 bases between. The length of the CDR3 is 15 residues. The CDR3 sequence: CASHPGGPHIYEQYF. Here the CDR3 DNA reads TGTGCCAGCCACCCCGGCGGCCCCCACATCTACGAGCAGTACTTC.

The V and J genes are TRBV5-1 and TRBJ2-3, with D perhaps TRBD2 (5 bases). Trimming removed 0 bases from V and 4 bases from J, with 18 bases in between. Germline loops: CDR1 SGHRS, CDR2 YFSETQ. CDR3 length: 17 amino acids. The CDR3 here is CASSLAVSLAAADTQYF. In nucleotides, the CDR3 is TGCGCCAGCAGCTTGGCCGTTTCGCTAGCTGCGGCAGATACGCAGTATTTT.

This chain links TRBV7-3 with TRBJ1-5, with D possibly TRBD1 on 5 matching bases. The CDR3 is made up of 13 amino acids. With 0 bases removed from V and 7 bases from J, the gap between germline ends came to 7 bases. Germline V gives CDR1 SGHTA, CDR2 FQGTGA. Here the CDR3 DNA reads TGTGCCAGCAGCTTAACAGGGGAACAGCCCCAGCATTTT. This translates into CASSLTGEQPQHF.

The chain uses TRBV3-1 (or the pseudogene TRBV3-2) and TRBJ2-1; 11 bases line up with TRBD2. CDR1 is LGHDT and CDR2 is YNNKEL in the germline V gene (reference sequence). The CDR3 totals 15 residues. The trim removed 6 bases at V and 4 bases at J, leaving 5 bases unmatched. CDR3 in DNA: TGTGCCAGCAGTTACGGGACTAGCGGATACAATGAGCAGTTCTTC. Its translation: CASSYGTSGYNEQFF.

In DNA, the CDR3 is TGCGCCAGCAGGTCGGGGATGGCTGGAAACACCATATATTTT. This sequence encodes CASRSGMAGNTIYF. The chain links TRBV5-1 to TRBJ1-3; D is unresolved. V was pared by 5 bases and J by 2 bases, with 11 bases between. The germline CDR1 and CDR2 sequences are SGHRS and YFSETQ. CDR3 length: 14 residues.

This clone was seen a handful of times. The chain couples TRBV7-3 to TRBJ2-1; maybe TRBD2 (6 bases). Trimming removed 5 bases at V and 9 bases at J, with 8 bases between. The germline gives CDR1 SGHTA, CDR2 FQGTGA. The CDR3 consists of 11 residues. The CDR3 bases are TGTGCCAGCAGCCCCGGGGGTGAGCAGTTCTTC. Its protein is CASSPGGEQFF.

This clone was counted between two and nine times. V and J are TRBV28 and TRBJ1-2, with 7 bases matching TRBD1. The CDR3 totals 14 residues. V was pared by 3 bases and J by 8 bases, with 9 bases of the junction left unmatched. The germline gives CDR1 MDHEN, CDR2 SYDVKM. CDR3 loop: CASSFLRQGEGYTF. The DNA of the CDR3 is TGTGCCAGCAGTTTCCTAAGACAGGGTGAAGGCTACACCTTC.

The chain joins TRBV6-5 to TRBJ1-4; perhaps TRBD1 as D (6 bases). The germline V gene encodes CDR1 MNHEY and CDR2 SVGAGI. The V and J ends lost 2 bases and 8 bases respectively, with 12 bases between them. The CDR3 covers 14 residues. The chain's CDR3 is CASSYRTDGEKLFF. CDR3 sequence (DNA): TGTGCCAGCAGTTACCGGACAGACGGGGAAAAACTGTTTTTT.

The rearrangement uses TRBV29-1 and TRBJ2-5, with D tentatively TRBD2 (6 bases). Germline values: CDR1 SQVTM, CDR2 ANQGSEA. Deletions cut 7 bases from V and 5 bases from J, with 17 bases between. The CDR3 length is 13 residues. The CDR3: CSAGEAVGETQYF. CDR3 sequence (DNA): TGCAGCGCCGGGGAGGCGGTGGGGGAGACCCAGTACTTC.

CDR3 region: CASGGGQGGEQYF. The CDR3 DNA reads as TGTGCTAGTGGTGGGGGACAGGGTGGCGAGCAGTACTTC. J is TRBJ2-7 and V is TRBV12-5; 9 bases are a match to TRBD1. This CDR3 contains 13 residues. Germline V gene lookup returns CDR1 LGHNT and CDR2 FRNRAP. V was pared by 5 bases and J by 6 bases, with 5 bases of the junction left unmatched.

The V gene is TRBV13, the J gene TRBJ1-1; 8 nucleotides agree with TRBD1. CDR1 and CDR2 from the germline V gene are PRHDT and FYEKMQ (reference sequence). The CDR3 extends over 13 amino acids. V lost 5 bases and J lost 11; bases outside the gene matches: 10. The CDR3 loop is CASSRQGSQKAFF. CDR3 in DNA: TGTGCCAGCAGCCGACAGGGGAGCCAAAAGGCTTTCTTT.

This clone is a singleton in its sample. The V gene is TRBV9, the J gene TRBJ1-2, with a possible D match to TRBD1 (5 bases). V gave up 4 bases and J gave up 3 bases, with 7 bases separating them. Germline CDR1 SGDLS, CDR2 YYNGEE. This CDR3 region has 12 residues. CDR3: CASSPRDYGYTF. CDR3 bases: TGTGCCAGCAGCCCCAGGGACTATGGCTACACCTTC.

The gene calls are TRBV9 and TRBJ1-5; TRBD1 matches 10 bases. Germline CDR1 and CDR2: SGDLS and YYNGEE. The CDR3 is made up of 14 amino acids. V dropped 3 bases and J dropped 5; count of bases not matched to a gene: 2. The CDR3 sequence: CASSGTGGDQPQHF. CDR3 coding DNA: TGTGCCAGCAGCGGGACAGGGGGGGATCAGCCCCAGCATTTT.

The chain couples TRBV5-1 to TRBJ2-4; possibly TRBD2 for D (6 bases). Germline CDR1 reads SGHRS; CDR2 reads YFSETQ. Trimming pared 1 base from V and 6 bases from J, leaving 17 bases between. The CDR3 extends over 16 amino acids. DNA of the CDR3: TGCGCCAGCAGCTTGCCAACGGGAGAACGGGGAAACATTCAGTACTTC. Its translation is CASSLPTGERGNIQYF.

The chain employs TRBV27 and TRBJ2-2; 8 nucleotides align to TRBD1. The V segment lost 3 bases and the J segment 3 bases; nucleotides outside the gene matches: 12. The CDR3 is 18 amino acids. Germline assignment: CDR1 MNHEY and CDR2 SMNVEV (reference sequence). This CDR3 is CASSLQDRGRGHTGELFF. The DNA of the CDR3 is TGTGCCAGCAGTTTGCAAGACAGGGGTAGGGGACACACCGGGGAGCTGTTTTTT.

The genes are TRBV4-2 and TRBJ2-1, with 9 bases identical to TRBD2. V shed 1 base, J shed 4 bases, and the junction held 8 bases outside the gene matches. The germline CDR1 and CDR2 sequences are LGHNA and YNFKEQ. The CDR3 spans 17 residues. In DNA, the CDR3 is TGTGCCAGCAGCCAAGGTCTTGCTAGCGGGACGTACAATGAGCAGTTCTTC. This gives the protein CASSQGLASGTYNEQFF.

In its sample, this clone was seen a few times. The CDR3 nucleotides are TGTGCCAGCAGCCAAGAGACAGGAGATACGCAGTATTTT. Its protein product is CASSQETGDTQYF. The chain carries TRBV4-2 and TRBJ2-3, with TRBD1 as a possible D gene (6 bases). This CDR3 contains 13 residues. V shed 0 bases and J shed 5 bases, with 6 bases lying between them. Germline-derived CDR1 and CDR2 are LGHNA and YNFKEQ.

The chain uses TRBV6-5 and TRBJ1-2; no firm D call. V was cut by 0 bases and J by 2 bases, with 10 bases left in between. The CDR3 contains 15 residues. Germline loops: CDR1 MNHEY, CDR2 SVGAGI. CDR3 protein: CASSYSTGVNYGYTF. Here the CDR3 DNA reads TGTGCCAGCAGTTACTCTACCGGGGTCAACTATGGCTACACCTTC.

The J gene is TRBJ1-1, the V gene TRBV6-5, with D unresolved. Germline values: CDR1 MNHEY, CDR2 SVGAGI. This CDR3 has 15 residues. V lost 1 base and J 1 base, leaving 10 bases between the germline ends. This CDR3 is CASSYYLGTNTEAFF. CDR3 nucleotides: TGTGCCAGCAGTTACTATCTGGGCACGAACACTGAAGCTTTCTTT.

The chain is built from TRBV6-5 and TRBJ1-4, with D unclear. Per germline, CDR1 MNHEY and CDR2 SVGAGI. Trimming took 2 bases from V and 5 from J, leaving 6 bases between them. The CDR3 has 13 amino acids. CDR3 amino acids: CASSYRRNEKLFF. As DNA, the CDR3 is TGTGCCAGCAGTTACAGGAGAAATGAAAAACTGTTTTTT.

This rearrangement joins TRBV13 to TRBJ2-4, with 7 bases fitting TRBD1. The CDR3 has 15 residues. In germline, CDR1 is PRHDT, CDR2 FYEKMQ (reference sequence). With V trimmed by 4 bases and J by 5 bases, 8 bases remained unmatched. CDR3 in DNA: TGTGCCAGCAGCTCCGGGACAGAAGGCGAAAACATTCAGTACTTC. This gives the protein CASSSGTEGENIQYF.

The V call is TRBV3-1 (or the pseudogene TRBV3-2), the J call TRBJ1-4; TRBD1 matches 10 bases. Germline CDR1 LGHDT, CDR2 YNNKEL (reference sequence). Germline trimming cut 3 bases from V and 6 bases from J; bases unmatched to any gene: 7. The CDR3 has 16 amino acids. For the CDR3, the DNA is TGTGCCAGCAGCCATCTAGGGGGGACAGGGGATGAAAAACTGTTTTTT. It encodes CASSHLGGTGDEKLFF.

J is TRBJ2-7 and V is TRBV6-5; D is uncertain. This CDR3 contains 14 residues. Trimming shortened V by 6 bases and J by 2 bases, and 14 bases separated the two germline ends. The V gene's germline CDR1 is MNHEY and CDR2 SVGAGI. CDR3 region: CASRTMGSAYEQYF. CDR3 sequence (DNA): TGTGCCAGCAGGACCATGGGCTCCGCCTACGAGCAGTACTTC.

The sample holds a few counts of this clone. CDR3 coding DNA: TGTGCCAGCACTTCCCACAGGGGGAATTCACCCCTCCACTTT. Its protein product is CASTSHRGNSPLHF. The gene calls are TRBV16 and TRBJ1-6, with 8 nucleotides matching TRBD1. Germline V lookup: CDR1 KGHSY, CDR2 FQNENV. V shed 7 bases, J shed 7 bases, and the junction held 6 bases outside the gene matches. This CDR3 is built from 14 residues. The full variable domain, with the rest looked up from reference TRBV16 and TRBJ1-6, is GEEVAQTPKHLVRGEGQKAKLYCAPIKGHSYVFWYQQVLKNEFKFLISFQNENVFDETGMPKERFSAKCLPNSPCSLEIQATKLEDSAVYFCASTSHRGNSPLHFGNGTRLTVT.

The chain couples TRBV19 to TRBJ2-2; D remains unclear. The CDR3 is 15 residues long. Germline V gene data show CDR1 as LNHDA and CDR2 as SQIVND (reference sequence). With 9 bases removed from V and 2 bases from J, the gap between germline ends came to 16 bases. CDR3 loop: CASKRRVANTGELFF. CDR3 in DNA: TGTGCCAGCAAACGACGGGTTGCCAACACCGGGGAGCTGTTTTTT.

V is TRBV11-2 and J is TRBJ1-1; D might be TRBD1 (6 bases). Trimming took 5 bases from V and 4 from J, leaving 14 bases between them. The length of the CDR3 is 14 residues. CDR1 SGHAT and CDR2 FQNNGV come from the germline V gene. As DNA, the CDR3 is TGTGCCAGCAGCCGAGACAGGTACGGCACTGAAGCTTTCTTT. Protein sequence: CASSRDRYGTEAFF. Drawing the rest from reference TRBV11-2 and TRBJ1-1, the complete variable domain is EAGVAQSPRYKIIEKRQSVAFWCNPISGHATLYWYQQILGQGPKLLIQFQNNGVVDDSQLPKDRFSAERLKGVDSTLKIQPAKLEDSAVYLCASSRDRYGTEAFFGQGTRLTVV.